This T cell receptor (beta chain) was sequenced during a study of T cell responses to AZD1222 COVID-19 vaccine. Study-wide results and limits: Spike-wide coverage was observed for vaccine-associated CD4 TCRs, with dominant responses at 160-218 and 743-854. Among the donors, most were white British and more were female, and clonal diversity was possibly underestimated.

This CDR3 region has 16 residues. With V trimmed by 4 bases and J by 11 bases, 13 bases remained unmatched. Per germline, CDR1 MNHEY and CDR2 SMNVEV (reference sequence). With regard to this clone: Antigen unknown.

Produced via immunoSEQ multiplex PCR; TCRdb's table is partial and in-frame only. This sample has over 85,000 clones; 85% to 95% occur once, and the top ten carry approximately 8%. The sequencing used peripheral blood, collected on day 0 of AZD1222 vaccination. The clonotype was recovered from an adult in good health. V usage is TRBV27 and J usage is TRBJ1-4; 10 bases align to TRBD1. The CDR3 DNA sequence: TGTGCCAGCAGTTCCCCGGGACAGGGGAAGACCGGTAAACTGTTTTTT. This encodes CASSSPGQGKTGKLFF.